A selection of T cell receptor beta chains follows, all from one sample in a study of CD8 T cells in ankylosing spondylitis. TCRdb reprocessed the 5' RACE reads with MiXCR, giving one entry per CDR3 protein. The sample shows around 340,000 distinct CDR3 sequences, 20% to 25% of them seen only once. What was sequenced was blood, either unsorted or a sorted T cell fraction (not recorded which). The receptors derive from a male donor with ankylosing spondylitis or in good health (not recorded which). CDR3s include the opening cysteine and the closing phenylalanine or tryptophan. A D gene is named only where the DNA matches it firmly. Size is stated for part of the rows, as once, few or many counts, or as a class when the clone is expanded.

DNA	CDR3	J	V	D	size
TGTGCCAGCAGCCCAGCCGCGGATCAGCCCCAGCATTTT	CASSPAADQPQHF	TRBJ1-5	TRBV12-3/TRBV12-4	.	many
TGTGCCAGCTTACCGACAGGGTCCTACGAGCAGTACTTC	CASLPTGSYEQYF	TRBJ2-7	TRBV6-2/TRBV6-3	TRBD1	.
TGTGCCAGCAGTCCCTTTAGCGGGGCCTACAATGAGCAGTTCTTC	CASSPFSGAYNEQFF	TRBJ2-1	TRBV27	TRBD2	.
TGTGCCAGCAGCAATGGAGAGCGGGGCAATCAGCCCCAGCATTTT	CASSNGERGNQPQHF	TRBJ1-5	TRBV3-1	.	.
TGTGCCAGTAGTATCGACAGGGGTTTGTCCGGGGAGCTGTTTTTT	CASSIDRGLSGELFF	TRBJ2-2	TRBV19	TRBD1	few
TGCGCCAGCAGCGCCGGACTAAGCTCCTACGAGCAGTACTTC	CASSAGLSSYEQYF	TRBJ2-7	TRBV5-1	.	.
TGTGCCAGCAGTTTAGGTGGTAGCGGGAACGAGCAGTACTTC	CASSLGGSGNEQYF	TRBJ2-7	TRBV12-3/TRBV12-4	TRBD2	.
TGCAGCGCCTCACCAGATAGCACAGATACGCAGTATTTT	CSASPDSTDTQYF	TRBJ2-3	TRBV29-1	.	.
TGCAGTGCCAGGGACAGAGGACCACGTCAACGCTACAATGAGCAGTTCTTC	CSARDRGPRQRYNEQFF	TRBJ2-1	TRBV20-1	TRBD1	.
TGTGCCAGCAGCTTCACTAGCGGGCTATACAATGAGCAGTTCTTC	CASSFTSGLYNEQFF	TRBJ2-1	TRBV7-3	TRBD2	.
TGTGCCAGCGGAGGGGGAGGAGGGACCGGGGAGCTGTTTTTT	CASGGGGGTGELFF	TRBJ2-2	TRBV12-3/TRBV12-4	.	.
TGTGCCAGCAGTGACTACGGGACAGGGGAAAAACTGTTTTTT	CASSDYGTGEKLFF	TRBJ1-4	TRBV6-1	TRBD1	.
TGTGCCAGCAGTTTAGTTAGCAGAATGAACACTGAAGCTTTCTTT	CASSLVSRMNTEAFF	TRBJ1-1	TRBV12-3/TRBV12-4	.	few
TGTGCCAGCAGCTGGGGAAGGTCCTACAATGAGCAGTTCTTC	CASSWGRSYNEQFF	TRBJ2-1	TRBV27	.	.
TGTGCCAGCAGCTTATTTGGGGGAGAGACCCAGTACTTC	CASSLFGGETQYF	TRBJ2-5	TRBV7-3	.	many